The present entry profiles one TCR beta chain with its context. The antigen remains unidentified. This sample includes further DNA sequences coding for the same CDR3. Assay: immunoSEQ multiplex PCR; the TCRdb copy retains only in-frame clones and omits some. The data show just over 2,000,000 clones, approximately 95% seen once. The germline gives CDR1 KGHSH, CDR2 LQKENI. CDR3 length: 14 amino acids. Trimming took 0 bases from V and 4 from J, leaving 7 bases between them. This record comes from a study of shared clonotypes between healthy human individuals. Study-wide background: Per donor, CD8 memory used one plate, CD8 naive used two, CD4 memory used three and CD4 naive used three. Findings of the study overall: Incomplete sequencing of sorted subsets was indicated by rarefaction despite large depth. Represented diversity, genetic and exposure-history alike, was limited by few donors. Generally, naive subsets came out with larger estimated richness than memory subsets.

The sample was naive CD4+ T cells sorted from blood. Noted subset: CD45RA+ positively selected. The sequence came from a man between 18 and 29 years old in good health. This sequence joins TRBV18 and TRBJ2-1, with D perhaps matching TRBD2 (5 bases). In DNA, the CDR3 is TGTGCCAGCTCACCACCCGGGAATTACAATGAGCAGTTCTTC. Translating gives CASSPPGNYNEQFF.